This T cell receptor (beta chain) was documented in a study of blood T cell repertoires in COVID-19. About the research overall: The samples span acute and convalescent COVID-19 from the United States, Italy and Spain.

J gave up 6 bases and V 2 bases, and 6 bases lay outside the gene matches. This CDR3 is built from 16 residues. Germline CDR1 is SGHRS and CDR2 is YFSETQ. Profiling relied on immunoSEQ multiplex PCR, and the TCRdb table lists in-frame clones only, not all of them. This table has about 130,000 clones, 84% appearing once. The genes are TRBV5-1 and TRBJ2-1, with 12 positions matching TRBD2. The TCR originated in a human donor in a cohort sampled during active COVID-19. The specimen sequenced was peripheral blood. CDR3 region: CASSFMGTSGLNEQFF. In DNA form, the CDR3 reads TGCGCCAGCAGCTTCATGGGGACTAGCGGGCTCAATGAGCAGTTCTTC.